The 19 T cell receptor beta chains below all came from one sample that was sequenced in a study of cytomegalovirus exposure and HLA in healthy donors. PCR employed 60 Vbeta and 13 Jbeta primers. Method: immunoSEQ multiplex PCR; TCRdb's copy keeps in-frame clones and lacks some. In the table there are about 130,000 clones, around 80% of which are singletons. The sequencing sample was made of PBMCs. The receptors derive from a middle-aged woman in good health and CMV-seronegative.

Here the CDR3 DNA reads TGCGCCAGCAGCACGGGACTAGCATCTTCGCAAGAGACCCAGTACTTC. Protein product: CASSTGLASSQETQYF. The V call is TRBV5-1, the J call TRBJ2-5; 9 positions agree with TRBD2. With V trimmed by 4 bases and J by 2 bases, 9 bases remained unmatched. From germline, CDR1 is SGHRS and CDR2 YFSETQ. The CDR3 is 16 amino acids.

In this sample, this clone turned up a few times. The chain combines TRBV29-1 with TRBJ2-3, with 8 positions matching TRBD1. J lost 0 bases, V lost 6 bases, and 2 bases had no gene match. This CDR3 has 13 amino acids. CDR1 SQVTM and CDR2 ANQGSEA come from the germline V gene. CDR3 in amino acids: CSVTGASTDTQYF. The CDR3 DNA is TGCAGCGTGACAGGGGCTAGCACAGATACGCAGTATTTT.

The chain uses TRBV9 and TRBJ2-2, with 8 bases lining up with TRBD2. J lost 5 bases, V lost 2 bases, and 5 bases had no gene match. The CDR3 totals 15 residues. Germline CDR1 and CDR2: SGDLS and YYNGEE. The chain's CDR3 is CASSVSLAGTGELFF. Written as DNA, the CDR3 is TGTGCCAGCAGCGTGAGCCTAGCGGGTACCGGGGAGCTGTTTTTT.

The chain employs TRBV2 and TRBJ2-1; 8 positions agree with TRBD2. V lost 6 bases, J lost 1 base, and 5 bases stayed unmatched. This CDR3 has 15 amino acids. Per the germline V gene, CDR1 is SNHLY and CDR2 is FYNNEI. This CDR3 is CASRVGGGSYNEQFF. Written as DNA, the CDR3 is TGTGCCAGCAGGGTCGGGGGGGGGTCCTACAATGAGCAGTTCTTC.

The sample holds one count of this clone. The chain combines TRBV27 with TRBJ2-1; TRBD1 agrees at 10 bases. This CDR3 spans 15 amino acids. Germline-derived CDR1 and CDR2 are MNHEY and SMNVEV (reference sequence). V was pared by 10 bases and J by 9 bases, with 15 bases of the junction left unmatched. CDR3 sequence: CATVGGTGARAEQFF. Written as DNA, the CDR3 is TGTGCCACCGTGGGAGGGACAGGGGCGCGGGCTGAGCAGTTCTTC.

The V and J genes are TRBV6-5 and TRBJ1-1, with 8 positions matching TRBD1. The germline V gene has CDR1 MNHEY and CDR2 SVGAGI. The V gene end was trimmed by 1 base and the J gene end by 4 bases; junction bases not matched to a gene: 8. This CDR3 has 16 amino acids. CDR3 bases: TGTGCCAGCAGTTACTTGGCAGGGGGCATTGGCACTGAAGCTTTCTTT. Its protein product is CASSYLAGGIGTEAFF.

This sequence joins TRBV27 and TRBJ2-2; a weak D match, TRBD2 (6 bases). This CDR3 comprises 15 residues. V lost 5 bases to trimming and J lost 2 bases, with 12 bases between them. The germline CDR1 and CDR2 sequences are MNHEY and SMNVEV (reference sequence). Written as DNA, the CDR3 is TGTGCCAGCAGTCACCACGGGAGCAACACCGGGGAGCTGTTTTTT. As protein: CASSHHGSNTGELFF.

The chain recombines TRBV5-1 with TRBJ2-7, with TRBD2 matching over 10 bases. The CDR3 contains 16 residues. Trimming removed 3 bases from V and 4 bases from J; junction bases left unmatched: 10. Germline CDR1 reads SGHRS; CDR2 reads YFSETQ. The CDR3 protein is CASSSGLALGRYEQYF. CDR3 bases: TGCGCCAGCAGCTCGGGACTAGCGTTAGGGAGGTACGAGCAGTACTTC.

About this clone itself: Other DNA sequences in this sample translate to the same CDR3. The J gene is TRBJ1-1, the V gene TRBV18; 7 positions match TRBD1. V was clipped by 1 base and J by 0 bases; unmatched bases: 2. The length of the CDR3 is 15 residues. CDR1 and CDR2 from the germline V gene are KGHSH and LQKENI. CDR3 region: CASSPQGALNTEAFF. CDR3 coding DNA: TGTGCCAGCTCACCACAGGGGGCGCTGAACACTGAAGCTTTCTTT. The variable domain in full, with the rest retrieved from reference TRBV18 and TRBJ1-1, is NAGVMQNPRHLVRRRGQEARLRCSPMKGHSHVYWYRQLPEEGLKFMVYLQKENIIDESGMPKERFSAEFPKEGPSILRIQQVVRGDSAAYFCASSPQGALNTEAFFGQGTRLTVV.

This clone was observed a single time. J is TRBJ1-4 and V is TRBV14; a weak D match, TRBD1 (6 bases). This CDR3 is built from 14 residues. Trimming removed 4 bases at V and 6 bases at J, with 12 bases between. CDR1 is SGHDN and CDR2 is FVKESK in the germline V gene. CDR3 coding DNA: TGTGCCAGCAGCCCCCCAGGGGTTGATGAAAAACTGTTTTTT. Translating it yields CASSPPGVDEKLFF.

V gene TRBV28 combines with J gene TRBJ2-2; possible D gene TRBD1, 6 bases. This CDR3 has 14 amino acids. Germline V lookup: CDR1 MDHEN, CDR2 SYDVKM. V lost 6 bases to trimming and J lost 2 bases, with 10 bases between them. The CDR3 nucleotides read TGTGCCAGCAGACCACAGGGAAACACCGGGGAGCTGTTTTTT. The encoded protein is CASRPQGNTGELFF.

The chain joins TRBV28 to TRBJ1-5; D not resolved. Looked up from germline, CDR1 is MDHEN and CDR2 is SYDVKM. Trimming stripped 5 bases from V and 6 bases from J, with 17 bases between. The CDR3 loop spans 15 amino acids. CDR3 sequence reads: CASSPSGVLGQPQHF. The DNA of the CDR3 is TGTGCCAGCAGTCCTAGCGGAGTCTTGGGTCAGCCCCAGCATTTT.

This clone is medium-sized by share. This chain links TRBV11-3 with TRBJ1-3; 7 nucleotides line up with TRBD1. Germline values: CDR1 SGHNT, CDR2 YENEEA. The CDR3 length is 15 residues. The V gene end was trimmed by 8 bases and the J gene end by 2 bases; junction bases not matched to a gene: 9. CDR3 region: CASSSSDRAGNTIYF. In nucleotides, the CDR3 is TGTGCCAGCTCCTCCTCCGACAGGGCTGGAAACACCATATATTTT.

The chain joins TRBV7-6 to TRBJ1-2; D call uncertain. With 4 bases removed from V and 4 bases from J, the gap between germline ends came to 13 bases. Germline V gene data show CDR1 as SGHVS and CDR2 as FNYEAQ. This CDR3 region has 14 residues. CDR3 amino acids: CASSSLTQSYGYTF. CDR3 nucleotides: TGTGCCAGCAGCTCGCTGACACAAAGCTATGGCTACACCTTC.

The chain has TRBV21-1 and TRBJ1-6. TRBV21-1 is a known pseudogene. The CDR3 is made up of 16 amino acids. As DNA, the CDR3 is TGTGCCAGCACTACCCCCGTCTCGTACCGAAATTCACCCCTCCACTTT. Protein sequence: CASTTPVSYRNSPLHF.

The rearrangement joins TRBV5-1 to TRBJ2-1; D not resolved. The CDR3 extends over 14 amino acids. Between the trimmed V and J ends, which lost 0 bases and 0 bases, there was a span of 4 bases. Germline V CDR1 and CDR2: SGHRS, YFSETQ. CDR3 nucleotide sequence: TGCGCCAGCAGCTTGGCTAGCTCCTACAATGAGCAGTTCTTC. It is translated as CASSLASSYNEQFF.

CDR3 amino acids: CASSLGRTGLPYEQYF. CDR3 nucleotides: TGTGCCAGCAGCCTGGGGCGGACAGGGTTACCCTACGAGCAGTACTTC. The chain recombines TRBV5-4 with TRBJ2-7; the match to TRBD1 covers 8 bases. The CDR3 is made up of 16 amino acids. The germline V gene has CDR1 SGHNT and CDR2 YYREEE (reference sequence). The junction had 11 bases not matched to a gene; V was cut back by 4 bases and J by 2 bases.

The chain is built from TRBV27 and TRBJ1-2, with D possibly being TRBD1 (6 bases). The length of the CDR3 is 14 residues. Trimming took off 4 bases at V and 4 bases at J, with 13 bases between the two ends. CDR1 is MNHEY, CDR2 SMNVEV, per germline (reference sequence). The CDR3 DNA sequence: TGTGCCAGCAGTTCACAGGGTCTCGGCTATGGCTACACCTTC. It specifies CASSSQGLGYGYTF.

This clone was seen more than once but under ten times. The chain links TRBV7-9 to TRBJ1-1; 10 nucleotides align to TRBD1. After removal of 4 bases from V and 1 base from J, the junction contained 3 bases not matched to a gene. The germline gives CDR1 SEHNR, CDR2 FQNEAQ (reference sequence). CDR3 length: 15 residues. CDR3 protein: CASSWGTGANTEAFF. In DNA form, the CDR3 reads TGTGCCAGCAGCTGGGGGACAGGGGCGAACACTGAAGCTTTCTTT. The full variable domain, its missing parts supplied by reference TRBV7-9 and TRBJ1-1, is DTGVSQNPRHKITKRGQNVTFRCDPISEHNRLYWYRQTLGQGPEFLTYFQNEAQLEKSRLLSDRFSAERPKGSFSTLEIQRTEQGDSAMYLCASSWGTGANTEAFFGQGTRLTVV.